This T cell receptor (beta chain) was retrieved from a study of regulatory T cells in long-lasting Graves disease. Points from the study as a whole: There were preferences for TRBV28, TRBJ1-2 and TRBJ2-5 in persistent disease.

The time point: newly diagnosed GD, antithyroid drugs for less than 3 months. The authors made the TCR library using RNA they extracted from PBMCs. Building the TCR beta libraries relied on iRepertoire HTBI primers, and CDR3 regions underwent Arm-PCR. TCRdb itself ran the multiplex PCR reads through MiXCR, one entry per CDR3 protein. The repertoire has approximately 230,000 distinct CDR3 sequences, about 16% of them found once; the top ten carry around 21%. Trimming pared 1 base from V and 9 bases from J, leaving 13 bases between. The CDR3 runs 14 residues. In germline, CDR1 is SGHAT, CDR2 FQNNGV. This clonotype was observed at least ten times. Its antigen is as yet unknown.

Source: peripheral blood mononuclear cells (PBMCs), taken at new diagnosis, from a patient treated with antithyroid drugs. The genes are TRBV11-2 and TRBJ2-1; maybe TRBD2 (6 bases). The clonotype was recovered from a female donor with Graves disease. CDR3 nucleotides: TGTGCCAGCAGCTTAGTGGCGGGAAAGGTTGAGCAGTTCTTC. This sequence encodes CASSLVAGKVEQFF.